The clone carrying this T cell receptor (beta chain) was observed many times. With the read ending 3 residues before the CDR3 end, the germline J gene is used to fill in that end. Only in-frame clones appear in the TCRdb table, and some are missing; sequencing was by immunoSEQ multiplex PCR. The record shows 25,000 to 35,000 clones for this sample, with no singletons present. The sample comes from a study of T cell clonality in common variable immunodeficiency. CDR1 is SGHNT, CDR2 YYREEE, per germline (reference sequence). This CDR3 comprises 14 residues. The V gene is TRBV5-4, the J gene TRBJ2-2; the D gene is possibly TRBD1 (6 bases). The receptor was isolated from a person aged 18 to 75 in good health. Sequences were obtained from peripheral blood mononuclear cells. The CDR3 sequence is CASSLGQDNEKLFF. The sequenced part of the CDR3 DNA is TGTGCCAGCAGCTTGGGACAGGATAATGAAAAG.